This T cell receptor beta chain is drawn from a study of blood T cell repertoires in COVID-19. Study details: COVID-19 samples, acute and convalescent, were from the United States, Italy and Spain. From T cells, B-cell-depleted T cells, or PBMCs came the material, which was cDNA or gDNA.

This table comes from immunoSEQ multiplex PCR, and its TCRdb copy is limited to in-frame clones, with some not included. The repertoire includes 200,000 to 300,000 clones, roughly 87% of them detected once, and around 6.9% sits in the top ten. The germline CDR1 and CDR2 sequences are LGHDT and YNNKEL (reference sequence). V lost 4 bases and J lost 0, with 15 bases in between. CDR3 length equals 16 residues. This receptor was taken from a man aged 60-69 years who had recovered from COVID-19. The sequencing sample was made of peripheral blood. V usage is TRBV3-1 (or the pseudogene TRBV3-2) and J usage is TRBJ1-1; D may be TRBD1 (5 bases). The CDR3 DNA reads as TGTGCCAGCAGCCCCTGGGGAGGGGAGGTGAACACTGAAGCTTTCTTT. It specifies CASSPWGGEVNTEAFF.